Following are 20 T cell receptor beta chains from one sample sequenced in a study of T cell changes during pregnancy in multiple sclerosis. Data came from immunoSEQ multiplex PCR; TCRdb stores just in-frame clones and leaves some out. The data contain tens of thousands of clones, about 92% of them seen just once; the ten biggest clones take up about 0.37%. The sequenced sample was CD4+ T cells from peripheral blood mononuclear cells, obtained before pregnancy. These receptors originate from a female donor with multiple sclerosis, enrolled in a pregnancy study.

The V and J genes are TRBV6-1 and TRBJ2-1; 7 bases map to TRBD1. V trimming: 4 bases; J trimming: 1 base; junction bases outside the gene matches: 4. CDR3 length: 15 residues. Germline CDR1 and CDR2: MNHNS and SASEGT. The CDR3 DNA follows: TGTGCCAGCAGTGGACAGGGACGGTCCTACAATGAGCAGTTCTTC. This translates into CASSGQGRSYNEQFF.

This chain links TRBV6-5 with TRBJ1-2; 7 nucleotides align to TRBD1. The germline V gene has CDR1 MNHEY and CDR2 SVGAGI. The CDR3 covers 13 residues. J gave up 6 bases and V 8 bases, and 9 bases lay outside the gene matches. CDR3 nucleotides: TGTGCCAGCGGATTACAGGGGTTTAATGGCTACACCTTC. Residues: CASGLQGFNGYTF.

V and J are TRBV18 and TRBJ2-3, with TRBD2 identical over 10 bases. Germline values: CDR1 KGHSH, CDR2 LQKENI. The trim removed 3 bases at V and 1 base at J, leaving 13 bases unmatched. This CDR3 comprises 19 residues. CDR3 coding DNA: TGTGCCAGCTCACCCCTCGCTAGCGGGAGCTCCGGGGGCACAGATACGCAGTATTTT. Amino acids: CASSPLASGSSGGTDTQYF.

V is TRBV9 and J is TRBJ2-3; 9 bases align to TRBD2. The junction had 3 bases not matched to a gene; V was cut back by 4 bases and J by 3 bases. The CDR3 is 14 amino acids. CDR1 is SGDLS, CDR2 YYNGEE, per germline. CDR3 in DNA: TGTGCCAGCAGCATTAGCGGGAGAACAGATACGCAGTATTTT. It specifies CASSISGRTDTQYF.

The CDR3 sequence: CASRDSILSGIQYF. CDR3 DNA: TGCGCCAGCCGTGACAGCATCCTTTCAGGCATTCAGTACTTC. The chain links TRBV5-1 to TRBJ2-4; possible D gene TRBD1, 5 bases. The germline gives CDR1 SGHRS, CDR2 YFSETQ. This CDR3 region has 14 residues. Trimming took off 7 bases at V and 9 bases at J, with 20 bases between the two ends.

This chain connects TRBV6-1 to TRBJ2-1; TRBD2 aligns across 10 bases. Germline V gene sequence: CDR1 MNHNS, CDR2 SASEGT. Germline trimming cut 5 bases from V and 9 bases from J; bases unmatched to any gene: 10. The CDR3 covers 15 residues. In DNA form, the CDR3 reads TGTGCCAGCAGTTTGGGTCTGGCTAGCGGGAGTGAGCAGTTCTTC. Amino acids: CASSLGLASGSEQFF.

The chain recombines TRBV7-2 with TRBJ2-7; 11 positions match TRBD1. Germline V gene data show CDR1 as SGHTA and CDR2 as FQGNSA. This CDR3 has 16 amino acids. The junction had 8 bases not matched to a gene; V was cut back by 1 base and J by 6 bases. The DNA of the CDR3 is TGTGCCAGCAGCTTAGGGTCCGGGACAGGGGGGTCCGAGCAGTACTTC. Its protein product is CASSLGSGTGGSEQYF.

CDR3 bases: TGCGCCAGCAGCGCCGGACTAGCGGGAGGAATAGAGACCCAGTACTTC. It yields the protein CASSAGLAGGIETQYF. V is TRBV5-1 and J is TRBJ2-5; 14 bases fit TRBD2. The CDR3 is 16 residues long. V was pared by 4 bases and J by 4 bases, with 6 bases of the junction left unmatched. The germline CDR1 and CDR2 sequences are SGHRS and YFSETQ.

This chain's CDR3 is CASRSGTGDGYTF. In nucleotides, the CDR3 is TGTGCCAGCAGGTCCGGGACAGGGGATGGCTACACCTTC. The chain employs TRBV9 and TRBJ1-2, with 10 positions matching TRBD1. The CDR3 loop spans 13 amino acids. The germline V gene encodes CDR1 SGDLS and CDR2 YYNGEE. The trim removed 5 bases at V and 6 bases at J, leaving 4 bases unmatched.

V is TRBV7-8 and J is TRBJ2-1; 10 bases fit TRBD2. Germline trimming cut 3 bases from V and 6 bases from J; bases unmatched to any gene: 11. The germline V gene has CDR1 SGHVS and CDR2 FQNEAQ. The CDR3 consists of 17 residues. The CDR3 DNA reads as TGTGCCAGCAGCTTGTTGTCTAGCGGGAGCCTTGGCAATGAGCAGTTCTTC. Translation gives CASSLLSSGSLGNEQFF. The whole variable domain, filled in from reference TRBV7-8 and TRBJ2-1, reads GAGVSQSPRYKVAKRGQDVALRCDPISGHVSLFWYQQALGQGPEFLTYFQNEAQLDKSGLPSDRFFAERPEGSVSTLKIQRTQQEDSAVYLCASSLLSSGSLGNEQFFGPGTRLTVL.

The chain carries TRBV12-5 and TRBJ2-5, with 8 bases aligning to TRBD1. Looked up from germline, CDR1 is LGHNT and CDR2 is FRNRAP. This CDR3 comprises 19 residues. The V gene end was trimmed by 0 bases and the J gene end by 2 bases; junction bases not matched to a gene: 14. The CDR3 DNA reads TGTGCTAGTGGTTTGGTAACCCTCGGACAGGGAGGTCGGCAAGAGACCCAGTACTTC. Its protein product is CASGLVTLGQGGRQETQYF.

The chain links TRBV7-2 to TRBJ1-2, with 9 bases identical to TRBD1. From germline, CDR1 is SGHTA and CDR2 FQGNSA. The length of the CDR3 is 15 residues. V lost 1 base to trimming and J lost 8 bases; unmatched junction nucleotides: 8. In DNA form, the CDR3 reads TGTGCCAGCAGCTTAGAGTACCGGGACAGGGAAGGCTACACCTTC. Translated: CASSLEYRDREGYTF.

V usage is TRBV11-1 and J usage is TRBJ2-3, with TRBD1 identical over 7 bases. The V segment lost 8 bases and the J segment 4 bases; nucleotides outside the gene matches: 15. Germline V gives CDR1 SGHAT, CDR2 FQDESV (reference sequence). The CDR3 is 16 residues long. CDR3 nucleotides: TGTGCCAGCGGACGCCCGAACTCAGGGGGAGCAGATACGCAGTATTTT. This encodes CASGRPNSGGADTQYF.

The V gene is TRBV5-1, the J gene TRBJ1-1, with D tentatively TRBD1 (6 bases). The CDR3 has 14 residues. V was clipped by 2 bases and J by 0 bases, with 8 bases between them. Germline assignment: CDR1 SGHRS and CDR2 YFSETQ. The CDR3 region is CASSLPGVNTEAFF. The CDR3 DNA follows: TGCGCCAGCAGCTTACCAGGGGTGAACACTGAAGCTTTCTTT.

The rearrangement links TRBV28 to TRBJ2-7; 7 bases line up with TRBD1. The germline V gene encodes CDR1 MDHEN and CDR2 SYDVKM. After removal of 5 bases from V and 2 bases from J, the junction contained 15 bases not matched to a gene. CDR3 length: 17 residues. The CDR3: CASSTQFRGTVTYEQYF. In nucleotides, the CDR3 is TGTGCCAGCAGTACCCAATTCAGGGGGACAGTGACCTACGAGCAGTACTTC.

The V call is TRBV28, the J call TRBJ1-2; possible D gene TRBD1, 5 bases. The CDR3 has 15 amino acids. Trimming removed 2 bases at V and 3 bases at J, with 13 bases between. In germline, CDR1 is MDHEN, CDR2 SYDVKM. The CDR3 loop reads CASSLGPQGYYGYTF. The CDR3, as DNA: TGTGCCAGCAGTTTAGGTCCTCAGGGCTACTATGGCTACACCTTC.

The J gene is TRBJ1-5, the V gene TRBV5-1; D call uncertain. The V end was cut by 5 bases, the J end by 4 bases, with 10 bases between. This CDR3 is 13 amino acids long. Germline CDR1 SGHRS, CDR2 YFSETQ. This CDR3 reads CASSPDTNQPQHF. CDR3 DNA: TGCGCCAGCAGTCCCGACACAAATCAGCCCCAGCATTTT.

The V call is TRBV4-3, the J call TRBJ2-1; 8 bases map to TRBD2. The CDR3 is 17 amino acids. V lost 3 bases and J lost 2; bases outside the gene matches: 9. CDR1 LGHNA and CDR2 YSLEER come from the germline V gene. CDR3 coding DNA: TGCGCCAGCAGCCAGGGGCTCGAGCGGGGGCCCTACAATGAGCAGTTCTTC. Protein: CASSQGLERGPYNEQFF.

The chain carries TRBV5-4 and TRBJ2-7, with D unclear. Trimming cost V 1 base and J 0 bases, with 11 bases left between them. CDR3 length: 15 residues. Germline CDR1 reads SGHNT; CDR2 reads YYREEE (reference sequence). Here the CDR3 DNA reads TGTGCCAGCAGCTTGCCCGCGGCCAGCTCCTACGAGCAGTACTTC. Translated, it gives CASSLPAASSYEQYF.

This chain links TRBV7-2 with TRBJ1-2, with D uncertain. There are 17 residues in the CDR3. Germline CDR1 is SGHTA and CDR2 is FQGNSA. Trimming removed 2 bases from V and 0 bases from J, with 16 bases in between. The CDR3 DNA is TGTGCCAGCAGCTTAACGGCGGAGGCCAGAGCTAACTATGGCTACACCTTC. Protein sequence: CASSLTAEARANYGYTF.